This passage covers 21 T cell receptor beta chains from one sample sequenced in a study of Ad26.COV2.S vaccination and SARS-CoV-2 variants (dated by TCRdb to the early 2020s). This sample's treatment or condition label indicates: about 20 received Ad26.COV2.S at low or high dose, single or two shots; roughly five received placebo; per-sample allocation not given. For vaccine and placebo recipients, the sequenced repertoires came from samples collected on day 63 after the first injection. Libraries were prepared through the immunoSEQ multiplex PCR assay. TCRdb holds this immuneACCESS table with in-frame rearrangements only. Some clones are missing; in checked studies, unresolved V genes explain under half, and the rest has no known cause. The sample data list some 240,000 clones, and roughly nine tenths of these were observed just once. Roughly 3% of the sample lies in the top ten. Material: peripheral blood, obtained in a trial of Ad26.COV2.S vaccine versus placebo. Receptors were obtained from a person aged 18-60 years who received the Ad26.COV2.S COVID-19 vaccine or a placebo.

The rearrangement uses TRBV12-3 or TRBV12-4 and TRBJ2-1; D may be TRBD1 or TRBD2 (6 bases each). The CDR3 covers 12 residues. V lost 6 bases and J lost 9, with 12 bases in between. Here the CDR3 reads CASRGGYTEQFF. CDR3 coding DNA: TGTGCCAGCAGGGGGGGCTATACTGAGCAGTTCTTC.

This chain joins TRBV11-2 and TRBJ1-2; the D gene is possibly TRBD1 (5 bases). The length of the CDR3 is 15 residues. CDR1 and CDR2 from the germline V gene are SGHAT and FQNNGV. Trimming left V 5 bases short and J 6 bases short, with 19 bases between. The CDR3 region has the DNA TGTGCCAGCAGCCCGGTGGGGGGTAAGGACGATGGCTACACCTTC. This codes for CASSPVGGKDDGYTF.

The genes are TRBV6-5 and TRBJ1-5, with unresolved D. CDR3 length equals 12 residues. V was pared by 8 bases and J by 2 bases, with 7 bases between. Germline loops: CDR1 MNHEY, CDR2 SVGAGI. This CDR3 is CASRTGNQPQHF. CDR3 sequence (DNA): TGTGCCAGCCGTACGGGCAATCAGCCCCAGCATTTT.

The chain combines TRBV6-2 or TRBV6-3 with TRBJ2-5; D is undetermined. Between the trimmed V and J ends, which lost 2 bases and 5 bases, there was a span of 12 bases. Germline assignment: CDR1 MNHEY and CDR2 SVGEGT. The CDR3 sequence is 14 residues long. The CDR3 here is CASSYDTGWETQYF. The CDR3 bases are TGTGCCAGCAGTTACGACACGGGTTGGGAGACCCAGTACTTC.

This clone was found once. The V call is TRBV5-6, the J call TRBJ2-2; no firm D call. V was cut by 1 base and J by 4 bases, with 11 bases left in between. The germline gives CDR1 SGHDT, CDR2 YYEEEE. The length of the CDR3 is 15 residues. The CDR3 loop reads CASSLYGSRTGELFF. Here the CDR3 DNA reads TGTGCCAGCAGCTTGTACGGGTCCCGCACCGGGGAGCTGTTTTTT.

V and J are TRBV7-2 and TRBJ2-6; a weak D match, TRBD2 (5 bases). Germline lookup yields CDR1 SGHTA and CDR2 FQGNSA. The CDR3 loop spans 18 amino acids. Trimming took off 1 base at V and 0 bases at J, with 13 bases between the two ends. Here the CDR3 DNA reads TGTGCCAGCAGCTTAGGGAGGTTAAGGTCCTCTGGGGCCAACGTCCTGACTTTC. Residues: CASSLGRLRSSGANVLTF.

V gene TRBV19 combines with J gene TRBJ1-4; D is undetermined. This CDR3 has 15 residues. Trimming shortened V by 4 bases and J by 1 base, and 10 bases separated the two germline ends. Germline loops: CDR1 LNHDA, CDR2 SQIVND (reference sequence). The CDR3 loop is CASSSGTLTNEKLFF. For the CDR3, the DNA is TGTGCCAGTAGTAGTGGTACCTTAACTAATGAAAAACTGTTTTTT.

The chain couples TRBV6-5 to TRBJ1-1, with D perhaps TRBD1 (5 bases). Per germline, CDR1 MNHEY and CDR2 SVGAGI. Between the trimmed V and J ends, which lost 0 bases and 4 bases, there was a span of 12 bases. This CDR3 is 15 amino acids long. CDR3 bases: TGTGCCAGCAGTTACTCAGAGGGGCCACCCACTGAAGCTTTCTTT. It translates to CASSYSEGPPTEAFF.

The chain has TRBV29-1 and TRBJ2-1; 10 bases line up with TRBD1. The CDR3 length is 15 residues. Germline lookup yields CDR1 SQVTM and CDR2 ANQGSEA. V gave up 6 bases and J gave up 5 bases; unmatched junction bases: 10. The CDR3 DNA follows: TGCAGCGTGGGAGGGGGACAGGGGCGAAACAATGAGCAGTTCTTC. Translating gives CSVGGGQGRNNEQFF.

V usage is TRBV19 and J usage is TRBJ1-5; D remains ambiguous. In germline, CDR1 is LNHDA, CDR2 SQIVND (reference sequence). V lost 10 bases and J 0 bases, leaving 16 bases between the germline ends. The CDR3 is 15 amino acids. CDR3 coding DNA: TGTGCCACCGCCTGGAAGGATCTTAGCAATCAGCCCCAGCATTTT. Translated, it gives CATAWKDLSNQPQHF.

This clone showed up many times. The V call is TRBV14, the J call TRBJ1-2, with D possibly matching TRBD1 (6 bases). The CDR3 is made up of 13 amino acids. Trimming pared 4 bases from V and 5 bases from J, leaving 11 bases between. CDR1 SGHDN and CDR2 FVKESK come from the germline V gene. This CDR3 reads CASSPEDRYGYTF. CDR3 nucleotides: TGTGCCAGCAGCCCCGAGGACAGATATGGCTACACCTTC.

The V and J genes are TRBV5-1 and TRBJ2-7; D possibly matches TRBD1 or TRBD2 (5 bases each). CDR3 length equals 15 residues. The V and J ends lost 0 bases and 2 bases respectively, with 12 bases between them. Germline assignment: CDR1 SGHRS and CDR2 YFSETQ. CDR3 protein: CASSLERGAAYEQYF. CDR3 sequence (DNA): TGCGCCAGCAGCTTGGAACGAGGGGCGGCCTACGAGCAGTACTTC.

This chain uses TRBV18 with TRBJ1-5; D may be TRBD1 (6 bases). CDR1 is KGHSH, CDR2 LQKENI, per germline. This CDR3 comprises 15 residues. Trimming stripped 4 bases from V and 7 bases from J, with 17 bases between. As DNA, the CDR3 is TGTGCCAGCTCACTAGGGAACAGGGCGAACCAGCCCCAGCATTTT. This translates into CASSLGNRANQPQHF.

The chain joins TRBV27 to TRBJ1-5; D might be TRBD1 (5 bases). V dropped 4 bases and J dropped 0 bases, with 13 bases sitting between them. Looked up from germline, CDR1 is MNHEY and CDR2 is SMNVEV (reference sequence). The CDR3 runs 16 residues. CDR3 loop: CASSSSMGDSNQPQHF. The CDR3 nucleotides read TGTGCCAGCAGTTCCTCGATGGGGGATAGCAATCAGCCCCAGCATTTT.

The CDR3 spells CASSIDTRNTEAFF. CDR3 DNA: TGTGCCAGCAGCATCGACACCCGGAACACTGAAGCTTTCTTT. This chain uses TRBV9 with TRBJ1-1; no definite D call. The V and J ends lost 4 bases and 1 base respectively, with 11 bases between them. Germline-derived CDR1 and CDR2 are SGDLS and YYNGEE. There are 14 residues in the CDR3.

This CDR3 reads CASSPRTGGIYGYTF. DNA of the CDR3: TGTGCCAGCAGCCCCAGAACCGGGGGTATCTATGGCTACACCTTC. V and J are TRBV27 and TRBJ1-2; TRBD1 is a possible D gene (5 bases). Germline CDR1 reads MNHEY; CDR2 reads SMNVEV (reference sequence). Trimming shortened V by 6 bases and J by 4 bases, and 18 bases separated the two germline ends. This CDR3 comprises 15 residues.

V usage is TRBV18 and J usage is TRBJ2-7; TRBD2 matches 7 bases. The CDR3 extends over 15 amino acids. After removal of 4 bases from V and 5 bases from J, the junction contained 11 bases not matched to a gene. CDR1 and CDR2 from the germline V gene are KGHSH and LQKENI. CDR3 coding DNA: TGTGCCAGCTCACAAGAGACTAGCCCCCTTCACGAGCAGTACTTC. This codes for CASSQETSPLHEQYF.

This clone has more than one count but fewer than ten. V is TRBV9 and J is TRBJ1-1; D gene uncertain. This CDR3 comprises 15 residues. V was shortened by 0 bases and J by 2 bases, with 11 bases between the two germline ends. The germline V gene has CDR1 SGDLS and CDR2 YYNGEE. CDR3 in amino acids: CASSVATLPNTEAFF. CDR3 coding DNA: TGTGCCAGCAGCGTAGCTACCCTTCCAAACACTGAAGCTTTCTTT. The full variable domain, with the rest looked up from reference TRBV9 and TRBJ1-1, is DSGVTQTPKHLITATGQRVTLRCSPRSGDLSVYWYQQSLDQGLQFLIQYYNGEERAKGNILERFSAQQFPDLHSELNLSSLELGDSALYFCASSVATLPNTEAFFGQGTRLTVV.

This clone appeared a single time. This rearrangement joins TRBV15 to TRBJ2-7, with D possibly matching TRBD1 (5 bases). This CDR3 comprises 15 residues. The V end lost 3 bases, the J end lost 6 bases, and 18 bases lay between the germline ends. The germline V gene encodes CDR1 LNHNV and CDR2 YYDKDF (reference sequence). The CDR3, as DNA: TGTGCCACCAGCAGCCCTGACAGAACCCGACTCGAGCAGTACTTC. Its translation: CATSSPDRTRLEQYF.

The chain recombines TRBV12-5 with TRBJ2-7; 8 nucleotides line up with TRBD2. Germline-derived CDR1 and CDR2 are LGHNT and FRNRAP. The CDR3 runs 15 residues. V shed 2 bases, J shed 3 bases, and the junction held 6 bases outside the gene matches. DNA for the CDR3: TGTGCTAGTGGTTTGCCCGGGGGGGTCGGCTACGAGCAGTACGTC. It yields the protein CASGLPGGVGYEQYV.

The chain has TRBV6-2 or TRBV6-3 and TRBJ1-1; 8 nucleotides line up with TRBD1. The CDR3 totals 15 residues. Germline loops: CDR1 MNHEY, CDR2 SVGEGT. The ends lost 6 bases at V and 3 bases at J; junction bases unmatched: 9. CDR3 amino acids: CASSLDRELHTEAFF. Written as DNA, the CDR3 is TGTGCCAGCAGCCTGGACAGGGAGTTACACACTGAAGCTTTCTTT.